This is a list of T cell receptor beta chains from one sample in a study of Graves' ophthalmopathy and Graves' hyperthyroidism. Each CDR3 protein is one row after TCRdb ran MiXCR on the multiplex PCR reads. Among about 550,000 distinct CDR3 sequences listed, under 45% were seen once. The sequencing sample was made of peripheral blood or thyroid tissue (not recorded which). The source of these receptors is an adult man with Graves' hyperthyroidism. Both conserved end residues are part of each CDR3. A D gene is named only where the DNA matches it firmly. Rows give clone size only sometimes, using once, few, many, or a class for an expanded clone.

TRBV29-1	TRBJ2-2	once	NA	CGVFVQGSTGELFF	TGCGGCGTTTTCGTCCAGGGGAGTACCGGGGAGCTGTTTTTT
TRBV24-1	TRBJ2-1	few	NA	CATSDLWNEQFF	TGTGCCACCAGTGATTTATGGAATGAGCAGTTCTTC
TRBV10-3	TRBJ2-7	NA	TRBD2	CATVRGAYEQYF	TGTGCCACCGTGCGGGGGGCCTACGAGCAGTACTTC
TRBV7-2	TRBJ2-1	NA	TRBD2	CASSLVTSGNEQFF	TGTGCCAGCAGCTTAGTGACTAGCGGCAATGAGCAGTTCTTC
TRBV5-1	TRBJ1-1	NA	TRBD1	CASSQGETEAFF	TGCGCCAGCAGCCAGGGGGAAACCGAAGCTTTCTTT
TRBV20-1	TRBJ2-7	NA	TRBD2	CSARGGTRTYEQYF	TGCAGTGCTAGAGGAGGGACTAGAACCTACGAGCAGTACTTC
TRBV3-1	TRBJ2-7	many	NA	CASSQAEYEQYF	TGTGCCAGCAGCCAAGCTGAATACGAGCAGTACTTC
TRBV5-1	TRBJ2-7	NA	NA	CASSLDPAGSASYEQYF	TGCGCCAGCAGCTTGGACCCGGCAGGGTCGGCCTCCTACGAGCAGTACTTC
TRBV19	TRBJ2-5	NA	NA	CAGSIGQGYQETQYF	TGTGCCGGTAGTATAGGGCAGGGGTACCAAGAGACCCAGTACTTC
TRBV6-8	TRBJ1-1	many	NA	CASSYSTGGAFF	TGTGCCAGCAGTTACTCGACTGGTGGCGCTTTCTTT
TRBV7-2	TRBJ2-2	many	TRBD2	CASSLLLAGSTGELFF	TGTGCCAGCAGCTTACTACTAGCGGGAAGTACCGGGGAGCTGTTTTTT
TRBV4-1	TRBJ1-1	few	NA	CASSRGVGSEAFF	TGCGCCAGCAGCCGAGGCGTTGGGTCTGAAGCTTTCTTT
TRBV7-6	TRBJ2-6	many	NA	CASSLDHSGANVLTF	TGTGCCAGCAGCTTGGATCACTCTGGGGCCAACGTCCTGACTTTC
TRBV12-3/TRBV12-4	TRBJ2-6	few	TRBD1	CASNSPAGQGLSGANVLTF	TGTGCCAGCAATTCGCCCGCGGGACAGGGACTCTCTGGGGCCAACGTCCTGACTTTC
TRBV12-3/TRBV12-4	TRBJ1-2	many	NA	CASRDDRNYGYTF	TGTGCCAGCAGGGACGACAGGAACTATGGCTACACCTTC
TRBV10-3	TRBJ2-3	NA	NA	CAISDLGAGTDTQYF	TGTGCCATCAGTGATCTAGGGGCGGGCACAGATACGCAGTATTTT
TRBV9	TRBJ2-2	many	NA	CASSGTANTGELFF	TGTGCCAGCAGCGGGACAGCGAACACCGGGGAGCTGTTTTTT
TRBV9	TRBJ2-7	many	TRBD2	CASSLGTSESYEQYF	TGTGCCAGCAGCCTCGGGACTAGCGAGTCCTACGAGCAGTACTTC
TRBV5-8	TRBJ2-7	few	NA	CASSLLSGLLGEQYF	TGTGCCAGCAGCTTGTTGTCAGGACTCCTGGGGGAGCAGTACTTC
TRBV2	TRBJ2-1	NA	TRBD2	CASSGAGGVDEQFF	TGTGCCAGCAGTGGCGCGGGAGGGGTGGATGAGCAGTTCTTC
TRBV19	TRBJ2-1	NA	NA	CASSINRVNEQFF	TGTGCCAGTAGTATCAACAGGGTCAATGAGCAGTTCTTC
TRBV7-9	TRBJ1-1	many	TRBD1	CASFRDRRFSGEAFF	TGTGCCAGCTTCCGGGACAGGAGGTTTTCGGGGGAAGCTTTCTTT
TRBV19	TRBJ2-7	NA	TRBD2	CASSEEGSGRGYEQYF	TGTGCCAGTAGTGAAGAAGGTAGCGGGAGAGGCTACGAGCAGTACTTC
TRBV7-9	TRBJ2-1	NA	TRBD2	CASSLGGLAPFF	TGTGCCAGCAGCTTAGGGGGACTAGCCCCGTTCTTC
TRBV20-1	TRBJ1-1	few	NA	CSPQPERGTEAFF	TGCAGTCCACAACCGGAGAGGGGCACTGAAGCTTTCTTT
TRBV2	TRBJ2-3	NA	TRBD2	CASSEATSGGPDTQYF	TGTGCCAGCAGTGAAGCTACTAGCGGGGGTCCAGATACGCAGTATTTT
TRBV12-3/TRBV12-4	TRBJ2-1	NA	NA	CASSLATGSGNEQFF	TGTGCCAGCAGTTTAGCAACAGGATCGGGCAATGAGCAGTTCTTC
TRBV20-1	TRBJ1-1	many	TRBD1	CSARITGTGRNTEAFF	TGCAGTGCTAGGATCACCGGGACAGGGAGGAACACTGAAGCTTTCTTT
TRBV19	TRBJ2-2	many	NA	CASSISGANTGELFF	TGTGCCAGTAGTATATCGGGGGCAAACACCGGGGAGCTGTTTTTT
TRBV3-1	TRBJ1-1	few	TRBD1	CASSQLQGDTEAFF	TGTGCCAGCAGCCAGTTACAGGGGGACACTGAAGCTTTCTTT
TRBV7-9	TRBJ2-7	NA	TRBD1	CASSPLGYGQGRGQYF	TGTGCCAGCAGCCCACTAGGATACGGACAGGGCAGGGGGCAGTACTTC
TRBV12-3/TRBV12-4	TRBJ2-7	few	TRBD2	CASSLTSGRNEQYF	TGTGCCAGCAGTTTGACTAGCGGGAGAAACGAGCAGTACTTC
TRBV6-5	TRBJ2-5	few	TRBD1	CASSYSIGQGQETQYF	TGTGCCAGCAGTTACTCGATCGGACAGGGGCAAGAGACCCAGTACTTC